This TCR beta chain was recovered during a study of graft-versus-host responses after intestinal transplantation. Overall study results and limits: The authors found GvH clones in recipient marrow, some appearing first in ileum or blood. Within the allografts of patients who had graft-donor T cell macrochimerism, graft-versus-host to host-versus-graft clonal ratios were high. Among circulating GvH clones, peak levels were associated with early post-transplant declines in HvG clones.

About this clone itself: No antigen is known for it.

CDR3 length equals 11 residues. The germline V gene encodes CDR1 DFQATT and CDR2 SNEGSKA (reference sequence). V lost 5 bases and J 5 bases, leaving 9 bases between the germline ends. TCRdb's copy holds only in-frame clones and misses some; the assay was immunoSEQ multiplex PCR. The profile covers about 97,000 clones, with around nine tenths appearing a single time and roughly 16% taken by the ten largest. This clonotype was sampled from a human patient who received an intestinal transplant, so some T cells may come from the graft donor. The sequencing here drew on PBMCs, taken approximately 470 days after intestinal transplant. V and J are TRBV20-1 and TRBJ2-5; D is ambiguous. The CDR3, as DNA: TGCAGTGCTTCGGCCCGGGAGACCCAGTACTTC. It is translated as CSASARETQYF.